One sample yielded the 16 T cell receptor beta chains listed below, sequenced in a study of lymphopenia after photon versus proton radiotherapy. This table comes from immunoSEQ multiplex PCR, and its TCRdb copy is limited to in-frame clones, with some not included. This table holds 30,000 to 40,000 clones, nearly 85% found once. The source material was peripheral blood, sampled from a patient treated with proton-based radiotherapy. Receptor source: a woman between 65 and 79 years old with pancreatic cancer.

The CDR3 coding sequence is TGTGCCAGCAGCTTGTATTCCAGGAACACTGAAGCTTTCTTT. Protein product: CASSLYSRNTEAFF. The chain carries TRBV5-6 and TRBJ1-1; D is ambiguous. V was clipped by 1 base and J by 1 base, with 8 bases between them. In germline, CDR1 is SGHDT, CDR2 YYEEEE. The CDR3 consists of 14 residues.

This clone was counted only a few times. Here the CDR3 DNA reads TGTGCCAGCAGTGGACAGAGGGGACAGAGTTTCTCCTATAATTCACCCCTCCACTTT. It translates to CASSGQRGQSFSYNSPLHF. The chain links TRBV27 to TRBJ1-6; 7 bases are a match to TRBD1. Germline trimming cut 5 bases from V and 0 bases from J; bases unmatched to any gene: 13. This CDR3 is built from 19 residues. The germline gives CDR1 MNHEY, CDR2 SMNVEV (reference sequence).

This clone was seen once. The gene calls are TRBV11-3 and TRBJ2-4; TRBD1 is a possible D gene (6 bases). Trimming took 5 bases from V and 0 from J, leaving 17 bases between them. Germline V lookup: CDR1 SGHNT, CDR2 YENEEA. The CDR3 is 17 amino acids. The CDR3 region has the DNA TGTGCCAGCAGCCAGATCAACCAGGGGCTAGCCAAAAACATTCAGTACTTC. Protein product: CASSQINQGLAKNIQYF.

The gene calls are TRBV9 and TRBJ2-7, with 16 nucleotides matching TRBD2. The CDR3 totals 16 residues. From germline, CDR1 is SGDLS and CDR2 YYNGEE. The J segment lost 3 bases and the V segment lost 4 bases, leaving 4 bases of the junction unmatched. The chain's CDR3 is CASSPGTSGRVYEQYF. Written as DNA, the CDR3 is TGTGCCAGCAGCCCTGGGACTAGCGGGAGGGTCTACGAGCAGTACTTC.

The CDR3 sequence: CASSYGRQGGYEQYF. DNA for the CDR3: TGTGCCAGCAGTTACGGTCGACAGGGGGGCTACGAGCAGTACTTC. J is TRBJ2-7 and V is TRBV6-6; 9 bases agree with TRBD1. CDR3 length: 15 residues. Germline CDR1 MNHNY, CDR2 SVGAGI (reference sequence). With 2 bases clipped from V and 3 bases from J, the junction kept 5 bases outside the gene matches.

V is TRBV15 and J is TRBJ2-5, with D perhaps matching TRBD2 (5 bases). This CDR3 region has 14 residues. Germline V lookup: CDR1 LNHNV, CDR2 YYDKDF (reference sequence). V lost 0 bases to trimming and J lost 4 bases, with 9 bases between them. CDR3 protein: CATSRDHAGETQYF. The CDR3 coding sequence is TGTGCCACCAGCAGAGATCACGCGGGAGAGACCCAGTACTTC.

This rearrangement joins TRBV7-2 to TRBJ2-4, with 8 bases identical to TRBD2. Germline V gene sequence: CDR1 SGHTA, CDR2 FQGNSA. Losses at the gene ends were 7 bases for V and 1 base for J; bases not matched to a gene: 9. This CDR3 region has 16 residues. The CDR3 DNA is TGTGCCAGCACCTCGCGGGGGGACGGGGCCAAAAACATTCAGTACTTC. Amino acids: CASTSRGDGAKNIQYF.

V and J are TRBV2 and TRBJ1-5, with 7 nucleotides matching TRBD1. The junction had 7 bases not matched to a gene; V was cut back by 6 bases and J by 2 bases. The CDR3 loop spans 15 amino acids. Germline assignment: CDR1 SNHLY and CDR2 FYNNEI. This chain's CDR3 is CASSGSGQGNQPQHF. The CDR3 DNA reads as TGTGCCAGCAGCGGATCCGGACAGGGCAATCAGCCCCAGCATTTT.

The sample holds one count of this clone. DNA of the CDR3: TGTGCCAGCACCATCTACCCGGGGGGTCCGGGCGGGGAGCTGTTTTTT. Its translation: CASTIYPGGPGGELFF. The chain carries TRBV2 and TRBJ2-2, with TRBD2 identical over 7 bases. After removal of 7 bases from V and 7 bases from J, the junction contained 15 bases not matched to a gene. CDR3 length equals 16 residues. Germline V gives CDR1 SNHLY, CDR2 FYNNEI. The complete variable domain, with remaining parts taken from reference TRBV2 and TRBJ2-2, reads EPEVTQTPSHQVTQMGQEVILRCVPISNHLYFYWYRQILGQKVEFLVSFYNNEISEKSEIFDDQFSVERPDGSNFTLKIRSTKLEDSAMYFCASTIYPGGPGGELFFGEGSRLTVL.

J is TRBJ2-7 and V is TRBV5-1; D tentatively fits TRBD1 or TRBD2 (5 bases each). In germline, CDR1 is SGHRS, CDR2 YFSETQ. The V gene lost 0 bases and the J gene lost 0 bases, with 10 bases spanning the gap. CDR3 length: 15 amino acids. The CDR3 region has the DNA TGCGCCAGCAGCTTGGGAGGGGCGGACTCCTACGAGCAGTACTTC. This gives the protein CASSLGGADSYEQYF.

This rearrangement joins TRBV9 to TRBJ1-3; no clear D. CDR1 and CDR2 from the germline V gene are SGDLS and YYNGEE. V lost 4 bases to trimming and J lost 0 bases, with 11 bases between them. The CDR3 totals 15 residues. The CDR3 region is CASSPDPSSGNTIYF. CDR3 nucleotides: TGTGCCAGCAGCCCGGACCCGTCCTCTGGAAACACCATATATTTT.

This rearrangement joins TRBV27 to TRBJ2-1, with D possibly matching TRBD1 (6 bases). Trimming shortened V by 3 bases and J by 6 bases, and 18 bases separated the two germline ends. In germline, CDR1 is MNHEY, CDR2 SMNVEV (reference sequence). The length of the CDR3 is 16 residues. CDR3 protein: CASSFLGLEGGNEQFF. The CDR3 DNA follows: TGTGCCAGCAGTTTTTTAGGGTTAGAAGGGGGCAATGAGCAGTTCTTC.

The gene calls are TRBV28 and TRBJ2-7, with D possibly being TRBD1 or TRBD2 (7 bases each). The CDR3 has 14 amino acids. With 8 bases removed from V and 3 bases from J, the gap between germline ends came to 17 bases. Germline V gene data show CDR1 as MDHEN and CDR2 as SYDVKM. CDR3 nucleotide sequence: TGTGCCAGCCAGCAGGGGGGGACTGTCTACGAGCAGTACTTC. As protein: CASQQGGTVYEQYF.

Written as DNA, the CDR3 is TGTGCCAGCAGCTTGTCTGGACAGGGATCTGAAGCTTTCTTT. It is translated as CASSLSGQGSEAFF. The chain recombines TRBV5-4 with TRBJ1-1, with TRBD1 identical over 8 bases. The CDR3 runs 14 residues. Germline V CDR1 and CDR2: SGHNT, YYREEE (reference sequence). V shed 1 base, J shed 6 bases, and the junction held 5 bases outside the gene matches.

The gene calls are TRBV5-1 and TRBJ1-2, with D possibly being TRBD1 (5 bases). The V end was cut by 2 bases, the J end by 7 bases, with 18 bases between. Germline assignment: CDR1 SGHRS and CDR2 YFSETQ. The CDR3 totals 15 residues. CDR3 in amino acids: CASSLSARVDSGYTF. CDR3 DNA: TGCGCCAGCAGCTTATCGGCCAGGGTGGATAGTGGCTACACCTTC. The entire variable domain, with the rest obtained from reference TRBV5-1 and TRBJ1-2, is as follows: KAGVTQTPRYLIKTRGQQVTLSCSPISGHRSVSWYQQTPGQGLQFLFEYFSETQRNKGNFPGRFSGRQFSNSRSEMNVSTLELGDSALYLCASSLSARVDSGYTFGSGTRLTVV.

The chain is built from TRBV18 and TRBJ2-1; D is perhaps TRBD2 (5 bases). Germline V gene data show CDR1 as KGHSH and CDR2 as LQKENI. This CDR3 is built from 12 residues. The V end was cut by 2 bases, the J end by 9 bases, with 8 bases between. In nucleotides, the CDR3 is TGTGCCAGCTCACCATTTGGAGGTGAGCAGTTCTTC. Its translation: CASSPFGGEQFF.